This T cell receptor (beta chain) was sequenced during a study of blood T cell repertoires in COVID-19. In the study overall: Samples came from the United States, Italy and Spain, spanning acute and convalescent COVID-19.

Trimming at V came to 4 bases and at J to 6 bases, leaving 19 bases not matched to a gene. CDR1 is LGHDT and CDR2 is YNNKEL in the germline V gene (reference sequence). CDR3 length: 18 amino acids. As handled by the study authors: How many nucleated cells were present was estimated from reference gene primer amplification. Sequenced by immunoSEQ multiplex PCR; TCRdb stores in-frame clones only, minus some. The D gene and trimming were derived from the DNA, and the V and J assignments and clone size from that table. In the table there are 190,000 or so clones, approximately 87% of which are singletons.

The sequenced material came from peripheral blood. The sequence was obtained from a woman between 18 and 29 years old who had recovered from COVID-19. The chain uses TRBV3-1 (or the pseudogene TRBV3-2) and TRBJ2-5; 8 bases are a match to TRBD2. CDR3 residues: CASSPAPGSGDPPKTQYF. CDR3 DNA: TGTGCCAGCAGCCCCGCCCCGGGTAGCGGGGACCCGCCGAAGACCCAGTACTTC.